The source of this TCR beta chain is a study of CD8 T cells in Susac syndrome. The CDR3 is 17 amino acids. The germline CDR1 and CDR2 sequences are LNHDA and SQIVND (reference sequence). V was cut by 4 bases and J by 2 bases, with 18 bases left in between. RNA, at roughly 0.5 to 1 ug, was reverse transcribed with random hexamers. TCR beta CDR3 was amplified by immunoSEQ covering 54 Vbeta and 13 Jbeta. MiXCR was run by TCRdb on the immunoSEQ multiplex PCR reads, yielding one entry per CDR3 protein. The data hold some 200,000 distinct CDR3 sequences, with about 90% observed a single time. TCR beta sequencing was performed on blood CD8+ and CD4+ T cells. Negative isolation was used for CD8+ and CD4+ T cells and FACS enrichment for TEMRA cells.

The receptor's source is a human donor with multiple sclerosis. The V gene is TRBV19, the J gene TRBJ2-1; perhaps TRBD2 as D (5 bases). Sample: CD8+ T cells from PBMCs. This CDR3 is CASSTSRLATAYNEQFF. CDR3 nucleotide sequence: TGTGCCAGTAGTACCTCCCGGCTAGCAACGGCCTACAATGAGCAGTTCTTC.